Listed below are T cell receptor beta chains from one sample, sequenced in a study of CD8+ T cells in alopecia areata. Only in-frame clones appear in the TCRdb table, and some are missing; sequencing was by immunoSEQ multiplex PCR. The sample includes around 160,000 clones, approximately 50% of them seen just once. The source material was CD4+ T cells sorted from blood. These receptors came from a human donor with alopecia areata. Both conserved end residues are part of each CDR3. Each record gives: V gene, J gene, CDR3 protein.

V: TRBV20-1
J: TRBJ1-2
CDR3: CSAWGGGYTF

V: TRBV18
J: TRBJ1-1
CDR3: CASSPSGGWTEAFF

V: TRBV27
J: TRBJ2-4
CDR3: CASSLAGGKNIQYF

V: TRBV29-1
J: TRBJ2-1
CDR3: CSARLFAGQPSYNEQFF

V: TRBV5-6
J: TRBJ1-1
CDR3: CASSLDGTTEAFF

V: TRBV7-9
J: TRBJ1-1
CDR3: CASSDRDTEAFF

V: TRBV7-9
J: TRBJ2-5
CDR3: CASSPGTGVETQYF

V: TRBV5-1
J: TRBJ2-1
CDR3: CASSIPSAGSYNEQFF

V: TRBV14
J: TRBJ2-5
CDR3: CASSNSGSETQYF

V: TRBV29-1
J: TRBJ2-5
CDR3: CSVEGGSRTQYF

V: TRBV27
J: TRBJ2-5
CDR3: CASSLGGRWETQYF

V: TRBV20-1
J: TRBJ1-1
CDR3: CSARDRRGQHF

V: TRBV29-1
J: TRBJ2-7
CDR3: CSVMPPGVYEQYF

V: TRBV29-1
J: TRBJ2-7
CDR3: CSVSKRGGSYEQYF

V: TRBV4-2
J: TRBJ2-1
CDR3: CASSATSGSISYNEQFF

V: TRBV9
J: TRBJ2-5
CDR3: CASSVAAGSKETQYF

V: TRBV7-9
J: TRBJ2-1
CDR3: CASSSRGGSYNEQFF

V: TRBV28
J: TRBJ2-3
CDR3: CASSPDTDTQYF

V: TRBV29-1
J: TRBJ2-7
CDR3: CSASRSTYEQYF

V: TRBV15
J: TRBJ2-7
CDR3: CATSIDRAYEQYF

V: TRBV28
J: TRBJ1-5
CDR3: CASKGAPAYSNQPQHF

V: TRBV5-4
J: TRBJ1-4
CDR3: CASSSNRGLDEKPFF

V: TRBV7-9
J: TRBJ2-5
CDR3: CASRRHIQETQYF

V: TRBV28
J: TRBJ2-5
CDR3: CASSFGAGVAETQYF

V: TRBV29-1
J: TRBJ2-7
CDR3: CSVVGTSGKNEQYF

V: TRBV7-2
J: TRBJ2-7
CDR3: CASSSGQGVDEQYF

V: TRBV6-5
J: TRBJ2-3
CDR3: CASSVSGSPDTQYF

V: TRBV5-6
J: TRBJ1-4
CDR3: CASSQDGGANEKLFF

V: TRBV30
J: TRBJ2-1
CDR3: CAWSLTLREEQFF

V: TRBV27
J: TRBJ2-2
CDR3: CASSLSRGTSNTGELFF

V: TRBV5-1
J: TRBJ2-1
CDR3: CASSSGARADNEQFF

V: TRBV29-1
J: TRBJ2-1
CDR3: CSVEGLAVYNEQFF

V: TRBV29-1
J: TRBJ2-4
CDR3: CSVTTTRMHIQYF

V: TRBV29-1
J: TRBJ2-1
CDR3: CSVDVLRGSSYNEQFF

V: TRBV5-1
J: TRBJ2-5
CDR3: CASSLGPGTGGETQYF

V: TRBV9
J: TRBJ2-5
CDR3: CASSGRTSVETQYF

V: TRBV7-9
J: TRBJ1-1
CDR3: CASSSDPGRSNTEAFF

V: TRBV7-9
J: TRBJ2-7
CDR3: CASSLVGDSSYEQYF

V: TRBV25-1
J: TRBJ2-5
CDR3: CASSLSRETQYF

V: TRBV29-1
J: TRBJ1-1
CDR3: CSVDRTGGDTEAFF

V: TRBV27
J: TRBJ2-7
CDR3: CASSRLADYEQYF

V: TRBV2
J: TRBJ2-4
CDR3: CASAERSENIQYF

V: TRBV29-1
J: TRBJ2-7
CDR3: CSGRTGVREQYF

V: TRBV7-2
J: TRBJ2-1
CDR3: CASSLAAGVFDEQFF

V: TRBV6-1
J: TRBJ1-1
CDR3: CASELSQNTEAFF

V: TRBV6-5
J: TRBJ1-2
CDR3: CASSYGSSYGYTF

V: TRBV5-1
J: TRBJ2-5
CDR3: CASSLGTYVAKETQYF

V: TRBV5-1
J: TRBJ2-7
CDR3: CASSQSPDRGYEQYF

V: TRBV28
J: TRBJ2-3
CDR3: CASSLRDTQYF

V: TRBV10-3
J: TRBJ2-7
CDR3: CAISDIDYEQYF

V: TRBV29-1
J: TRBJ2-1
CDR3: CSVVPGLGEQFF

V: TRBV29-1
J: TRBJ2-5
CDR3: CSVGTDIKEAQYF

V: TRBV11-2
J: TRBJ1-1
CDR3: CASSLDRDTEAFF

V: TRBV29-1
J: TRBJ2-5
CDR3: CSVDGSGAETQYF

V: TRBV29-1
J: TRBJ2-1
CDR3: CSGSTERVRQFF